The 11 T cell receptor beta chains in this list originate from one sample, sequenced in a study of T cell responses to AZD1222 COVID-19 vaccine. This table comes from immunoSEQ multiplex PCR, and its TCRdb copy is limited to in-frame clones, with some not included. Of about 130,000 clones in the sample, approximately 85% were seen once. The sequences come from peripheral blood, collected on day 0 of AZD1222 vaccination. These receptors all stem from an adult in good health.

The genes are TRBV28 and TRBJ1-1, with D possibly matching TRBD1 (6 bases). There are 14 residues in the CDR3. CDR1 and CDR2 (germline): MDHEN, SYDVKM. Trimming took off 6 bases at V and 1 base at J, with 12 bases between the two ends. This CDR3 reads CASRRPQGNTEAFF. The CDR3 DNA sequence: TGTGCCAGCAGGCGACCACAGGGGAACACTGAAGCTTTCTTT.

DNA for the CDR3: TGTGCCAGCAGCGGCGGCAATCAGCCCCAGCATTTT. Protein product: CASSGGNQPQHF. V gene TRBV12-3 or TRBV12-4 combines with J gene TRBJ1-5; unclear D gene. The length of the CDR3 is 12 residues. The V gene lost 6 bases and the J gene lost 2 bases, with 5 bases spanning the gap.

The V and J genes are TRBV11-2 and TRBJ1-6, with D hard to call. The CDR3 covers 18 residues. The germline CDR1 and CDR2 sequences are SGHAT and FQNNGV. Between the trimmed V and J ends, which lost 1 base and 0 bases, there was a span of 13 bases. The chain's CDR3 is CASSLVAGGSSYNSPLHF. The CDR3 region has the DNA TGTGCCAGCAGCTTAGTAGCAGGCGGTAGCTCCTATAATTCACCCCTCCACTTT.

The chain uses TRBV2 and TRBJ1-3; D ambiguous. V gave up 4 bases and J gave up 4 bases, with 11 bases separating them. The length of the CDR3 is 14 residues. Germline V gene sequence: CDR1 SNHLY, CDR2 FYNNEI. In DNA form, the CDR3 reads TGTGCCAGCAGTGGTGCCCGAGGGGGAAACACCATATATTTT. Protein sequence: CASSGARGGNTIYF.

The chain joins TRBV2 to TRBJ2-3, with TRBD1 matching over 8 bases. The V and J ends lost 6 bases and 0 bases, in that order; junction bases with no gene match: 5. CDR3 length: 15 amino acids. CDR1 is SNHLY, CDR2 FYNNEI, per germline. The CDR3 loop reads CASRRQGSSTDTQYF. The CDR3 DNA sequence: TGTGCCAGCAGGCGACAGGGGAGTAGCACAGATACGCAGTATTTT.

V and J are TRBV27 and TRBJ1-1; 7 positions agree with TRBD1. Per germline, CDR1 MNHEY and CDR2 SMNVEV (reference sequence). CDR3 length: 16 amino acids. The junction had 10 bases not matched to a gene; V was cut back by 3 bases and J by 3 bases. In DNA form, the CDR3 reads TGTGCCAGCAGTTTGGATGCAGGGGGGGGAGACACTGAAGCTTTCTTT. Residues: CASSLDAGGGDTEAFF.

This sequence joins TRBV6-1 and TRBJ1-2; 9 positions match TRBD1. The germline gives CDR1 MNHNS, CDR2 SASEGT. J gave up 5 bases and V 3 bases, and 10 bases lay outside the gene matches. CDR3 length: 16 amino acids. CDR3 region: CASSDAGTGYEYGYTF. The CDR3 coding sequence is TGTGCCAGCAGTGACGCCGGGACAGGGTATGAGTATGGCTACACCTTC.

The V call is TRBV12-3 or TRBV12-4, the J call TRBJ1-3; D call uncertain. The length of the CDR3 is 13 residues. The V end was cut by 0 bases, the J end by 4 bases, with 4 bases between. DNA for the CDR3: TGTGCCAGCAGTTTAGCCCTCGGAAACACCATATATTTT. Translated, it gives CASSLALGNTIYF.

CDR3 sequence: CASSPTGATGGYNEQFF. CDR3 coding DNA: TGTGCCAGCTCACCCACAGGGGCAACCGGGGGCTACAATGAGCAGTTCTTC. This chain links TRBV18 with TRBJ2-1, with D tentatively TRBD1 (7 bases). The germline gives CDR1 KGHSH, CDR2 LQKENI. The CDR3 length is 17 residues. Trimming cost V 3 bases and J 3 bases, with 18 bases left between them.

The chain joins TRBV19 to TRBJ1-1, with 8 bases fitting TRBD1. The CDR3 is 15 amino acids. Trimming at V came to 5 bases and at J to 7 bases, leaving 12 bases not matched to a gene. In germline, CDR1 is LNHDA, CDR2 SQIVND (reference sequence). The CDR3 bases are TGTGCCAGTAGTCGTGGGGGCAGGGGGCGCGATGAAGCTTTCTTT. Its translation: CASSRGGRGRDEAFF.

The chain combines TRBV6-2 or TRBV6-3 with TRBJ1-5, with 8 bases that match TRBD1. This CDR3 has 14 amino acids. The J segment lost 6 bases and the V segment lost 2 bases, leaving 3 bases of the junction unmatched. Germline loops: CDR1 MNHEY, CDR2 SVGEGT. The CDR3 DNA sequence: TGTGCCAGCAGTTACACAGGGGGAGGTCAGCCCCAGCATTTT. Translation: CASSYTGGGQPQHF.